Shown below are 18 T cell receptor beta chains from a single sample sequenced in a study of T-cell memory formation after mild COVID-19. TCRdb used MiXCR to reprocess the 5' RACE reads, holding one entry per CDR3 protein. The sample records about 360,000 distinct CDR3 sequences, 13% to 15% being singletons. Sequenced input: PBMCs or a T cell subset sorted from them (not recorded which). Receptors were obtained from a man between 18 and 35 years old who had mild COVID-19 (a few samples of this study predate the infection). Cell type and time point are not known.

The chain couples TRBV6-1 to TRBJ1-2; D call uncertain. Germline V gene lookup returns CDR1 MNHNS and CDR2 SASEGT. With 4 bases removed from V and 4 bases from J, the gap between germline ends came to 22 bases. CDR3 length equals 17 residues. The CDR3 protein is CASSAASTTDHLYGYTF. CDR3 sequence (DNA): TGTGCCAGCAGTGCGGCTTCGACGACGGATCACCTCTATGGCTACACCTTC.

This chain links TRBV7-2 with TRBJ2-7; 9 nucleotides agree with TRBD1. V shed 2 bases, J shed 3 bases, and the junction held 8 bases outside the gene matches. Germline V gene lookup returns CDR1 SGHTA and CDR2 FQGNSA. CDR3 length equals 16 residues. CDR3 coding DNA: TGTGCCAGCAGCTTATACCGGGACAGGGCGCTCTACGAGCAGTACGTC. As protein: CASSLYRDRALYEQYV.

As regards this clonotype: It is likely a read error, because the conserved phenylalanine at the end of the CDR3 is missing. The chain employs TRBV7-8 and TRBJ1-1; D uncertain. The CDR3 totals 16 residues. V lost 3 bases, J lost 0 bases, and 14 bases lay in between. The germline CDR1 and CDR2 sequences are SGHVS and FQNEAQ. The CDR3 region has the DNA TGTGCCAGCAGCTTTGGTTCTAACGGATTGAACACTGAAGCTTTCCTT. It specifies CASSFGSNGLNTEAFL.

The chain combines TRBV18 with TRBJ1-4; D gene uncertain. CDR1 and CDR2 (germline): KGHSH, LQKENI. V was cut by 2 bases and J by 5 bases, with 12 bases left in between. The length of the CDR3 is 15 residues. DNA of the CDR3: TGTGCCAGCTCACCAACAAGTAACGGAAATGAAAAACTGTTTTTT. It codes for CASSPTSNGNEKLFF.

The V gene is TRBV20-1, the J gene TRBJ2-7, with 9 nucleotides matching TRBD2. The J segment lost 0 bases and the V segment lost 3 bases, leaving 9 bases of the junction unmatched. Germline CDR1 DFQATT, CDR2 SNEGSKA (reference sequence). The CDR3 runs to 16 residues. As DNA, the CDR3 is TGCAGTGCTAGTGGGACGCTAGCGGGGCACTCCTACGAGCAGTACGTC. It is translated as CSASGTLAGHSYEQYV.

In its sample, this clonotype was seen many times. The chain employs TRBV7-2 and TRBJ2-2; a possible D gene is TRBD2 (5 bases). V gave up 4 bases and J gave up 4 bases, with 19 bases separating them. Per germline, CDR1 SGHTA and CDR2 FQGNSA. The length of the CDR3 is 17 residues. As DNA, the CDR3 is TGTGCCAGCAGCTCCCTACTGGACGGACTTATCACCGGGGAGCTGTTTTTT. It yields the protein CASSSLLDGLITGELFF.

J is TRBJ2-5 and V is TRBV27; D ambiguous. The CDR3 loop spans 13 amino acids. V gave up 4 bases and J gave up 2 bases, with 8 bases separating them. Per the germline V gene, CDR1 is MNHEY and CDR2 is SMNVEV (reference sequence). CDR3 sequence: CASSWKSQETQYF. For the CDR3, the DNA is TGTGCCAGCAGTTGGAAGTCACAAGAGACCCAGTACTTC.

V is TRBV18 and J is TRBJ1-6; perhaps TRBD1 as D (5 bases). The CDR3 is 15 amino acids. Germline CDR1 and CDR2: KGHSH and LQKENI. V was cut by 3 bases and J by 5 bases, with 11 bases left in between. Written as DNA, the CDR3 is TGTGCCAGCTCACCTACCGGGGCAGATAATTCACCCCTCCACTTT. Residues: CASSPTGADNSPLHF.

This clonotype was detected a few times. This chain connects TRBV6-5 to TRBJ1-2, with D possibly being TRBD1 (6 bases). Looked up from germline, CDR1 is MNHEY and CDR2 is SVGAGI. The CDR3 covers 13 residues. The ends were cut back, 5 bases at V and 8 bases at J, with 15 bases in the middle. This chain's CDR3 is CASSPRSGDGYTF. DNA of the CDR3: TGTGCCAGCAGTCCCCGTTCAGGGGACGGCTACACCTTC.

This chain connects TRBV5-1 to TRBJ2-5; possibly TRBD1 or TRBD2 for D (5 bases each). Germline CDR1 and CDR2: SGHRS and YFSETQ. This CDR3 comprises 14 residues. Trimming stripped 3 bases from V and 5 bases from J, with 14 bases between. The CDR3 sequence: CASSWGRSLETQYF. As DNA, the CDR3 is TGCGCCAGCAGCTGGGGACGTAGCCTTGAGACCCAGTACTTC.

The chain is built from TRBV6-2 or TRBV6-3 and TRBJ2-3; possible D gene TRBD2, 5 bases. V was shortened by 5 bases and J by 3 bases, with 15 bases between the two germline ends. Looked up from germline, CDR1 is MNHEY and CDR2 is SVGEGT. CDR3 length: 15 residues. For the CDR3, the DNA is TGTGCCAGCAGTCGGACCGGGGTTGGAACAGATACGCAGTATTTT. It translates to CASSRTGVGTDTQYF.

The sample holds a few counts of this clonotype. V usage is TRBV30 and J usage is TRBJ2-5; the match to TRBD1 covers 8 bases. The CDR3 is 15 amino acids. J lost 5 bases, V lost 5 bases, and 13 bases had no gene match. Germline V gives CDR1 GTSNPN, CDR2 SVGIG (reference sequence). The CDR3 loop is CAWGQGSGGRETQYF. The DNA for the CDR3 is TGTGCCTGGGGCCAGGGGTCAGGGGGCAGGGAGACCCAGTACTTC.

The chain has TRBV12-3 or TRBV12-4 and TRBJ1-2, with 12 bases identical to TRBD1. J gave up 6 bases and V 4 bases, and 9 bases lay outside the gene matches. This CDR3 contains 16 residues. The CDR3 nucleotides are TGTGCCAGCAGTTCCCGGGACAGGGGGCGGGTGGATGGCTACACCTTC. As protein: CASSSRDRGRVDGYTF.

This clonotype was observed many times. This chain joins TRBV6-2 or TRBV6-3 and TRBJ2-7; D is perhaps TRBD1 (6 bases). Trimming cost V 6 bases and J 0 bases, with 15 bases left between them. This CDR3 is 15 amino acids long. The V gene's germline CDR1 is MNHEY and CDR2 SVGEGT. CDR3 DNA: TGTGCCAGCAGCCGCCCCTGGACAGACTCCTACGAGCAGTACTTC. Translated, it gives CASSRPWTDSYEQYF.

The chain recombines TRBV5-1 with TRBJ1-1; D possibly corresponds to TRBD1 (6 bases). The CDR3 loop spans 15 amino acids. Germline-derived CDR1 and CDR2 are SGHRS and YFSETQ. Trimming removed 4 bases from V and 4 bases from J, with 17 bases in between. CDR3 loop: CASSPGGGRGTEAFF. As DNA, the CDR3 is TGCGCCAGCAGCCCTGGGGGCGGGAGGGGCACTGAAGCTTTCTTT.

This rearrangement joins TRBV20-1 to TRBJ2-5; D may be TRBD2 (6 bases). This CDR3 is 13 amino acids long. Germline lookup yields CDR1 DFQATT and CDR2 SNEGSKA (reference sequence). Trimming removed 8 bases from V and 0 bases from J, with 13 bases in between. The CDR3 region is CSQRLGYQETQYF. The DNA for the CDR3 is TGCAGTCAGAGACTAGGGTACCAAGAGACCCAGTACTTC.

In this sample, this clonotype turned up a few times. V usage is TRBV20-1 and J usage is TRBJ2-3; D uncertain. V was trimmed by 0 bases and J by 0 bases, leaving 4 bases between them. Germline CDR1 is DFQATT and CDR2 is SNEGSKA (reference sequence). The CDR3 runs 13 residues. CDR3 bases: TGCAGTGCTAGAGATCCTAGCACAGATACGCAGTATTTT. As protein: CSARDPSTDTQYF.

This clonotype was counted many times. The V gene is TRBV5-4, the J gene TRBJ2-7; perhaps TRBD1 as D (6 bases). CDR3 length: 15 residues. The V gene's germline CDR1 is SGHNT and CDR2 YYREEE (reference sequence). V was pared by 4 bases and J by 6 bases, with 20 bases between. Here the CDR3 reads CASSLGATNPGEQYF. As DNA, the CDR3 is TGTGCCAGCAGCCTGGGGGCGACGAATCCCGGCGAGCAGTACTTC. The whole variable domain, filled in from reference TRBV5-4 and TRBJ2-7, reads ETGVTQSPTHLIKTRGQQVTLRCSSQSGHNTVSWYQQALGQGPQFIFQYYREEENGRGNFPPRFSGLQFPNYSSELNVNALELDDSALYLCASSLGATNPGEQYFGPGTRLTVT.